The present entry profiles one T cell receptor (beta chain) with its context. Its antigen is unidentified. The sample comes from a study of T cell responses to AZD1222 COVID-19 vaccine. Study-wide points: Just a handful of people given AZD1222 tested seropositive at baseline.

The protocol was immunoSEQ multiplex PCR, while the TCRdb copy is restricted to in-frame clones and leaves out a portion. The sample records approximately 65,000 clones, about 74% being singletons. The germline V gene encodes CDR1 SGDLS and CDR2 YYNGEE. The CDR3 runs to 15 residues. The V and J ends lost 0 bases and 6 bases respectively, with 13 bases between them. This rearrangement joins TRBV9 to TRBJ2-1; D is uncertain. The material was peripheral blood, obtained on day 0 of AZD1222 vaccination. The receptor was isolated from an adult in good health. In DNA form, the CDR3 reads TGTGCCAGCAGCGTAGGCATAGTCCCCTTCAATGAGCAGTTCTTC. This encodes CASSVGIVPFNEQFF.